The 12 T cell receptor beta chains in this list originate from one sample, sequenced in a study of vaccination and CD4 T cells after COVID-19 (dated 2022 in TCRdb). Their recognized antigens are unknown. Library preparation was by PCR. TCRdb shows the sequencer as Illumina iSeq 100. At the Johns Hopkins FTIC core, DNA from the cultured CD4+ T cells underwent TCR sequencing with the Oncomine TCR Beta short-read assay. The public reads were quality trimmed at Q25 with fastp and then assembled into clones with MiXCR by TCRdb, keeping productive beta chains. Rows matching on CDR3 protein sequence are summarized as one entry with the most common DNA and genes. This sample has about 25,000 distinct CDR3 sequences in its table, and around 45% of those were observed once. The ten largest clones capture 5% to 6.5% of the sample. The sample's treatment or condition, from its label and the paper: 10-day PBMC culture with coronavirus spike peptide pools or control peptides (ViraFEST assay).

The sequencing sample was made of CD4+ T cells from blood, cultured in vitro. Receptors were obtained from a human donor who had recovered from COVID-19.

V is TRBV6-4 and J is TRBJ1-5, with a tentative D call TRBD1 (5 bases). The V gene's germline CDR1 is MRHNA and CDR2 SNTAGT. V was trimmed by 3 bases and J by 2 bases, leaving 17 bases between them. CDR3 length equals 17 residues. CDR3 DNA sequence: TGTGCCAGCAGTGAAGGTTGGGACGGTCGGCGCAATCAGCCCCAGCATTTT. Translated, it gives CASSEGWDGRRNQPQHF.

The CDR3 reads CASTLGGRETQYF. The CDR3 DNA reads as TGTGCCAGCACCCTCGGAGGGAGAGAGACCCAGTACTTC. The rearrangement links TRBV28 to TRBJ2-5; a possible D gene is TRBD2 (6 bases). V was shortened by 7 bases and J by 4 bases, with 13 bases between the two germline ends. The CDR3 is 13 amino acids. Germline CDR1 is MDHEN and CDR2 is SYDVKM.

The gene calls are TRBV29-1 and TRBJ2-7, with D hard to call. This CDR3 has 14 residues. The V gene's germline CDR1 is SQVTM and CDR2 ANQGSEA. Trimming took 5 bases from V and 2 from J, leaving 16 bases between them. The CDR3 DNA reads as TGCAGCGTTTCCGATAGGACCAGGACCTACGAGCAGTACTTC. As protein: CSVSDRTRTYEQYF.

The V call is TRBV15, the J call TRBJ2-7; 8 bases are a match to TRBD2. The V gene end was trimmed by 0 bases and the J gene end by 3 bases; junction bases not matched to a gene: 7. The CDR3 is 16 amino acids. The germline CDR1 and CDR2 sequences are LNHNV and YYDKDF (reference sequence). In DNA, the CDR3 is TGTGCCACCAGCAGAGATAAGGCGACTAGCGTCTACGAGCAGTACTTC. This translates into CATSRDKATSVYEQYF.

The chain couples TRBV2 to TRBJ2-7; a weak D match, TRBD2 (7 bases). The CDR3 length is 13 residues. The germline gives CDR1 SNHLY, CDR2 FYNNEI. V dropped 8 bases and J dropped 2 bases, with 13 bases sitting between them. CDR3 amino acids: CASLKGGTYEQYF. DNA for the CDR3: TGTGCCAGCCTAAAGGGGGGGACCTACGAGCAGTACTTC.

The chain has TRBV7-8 and TRBJ2-3; 8 positions agree with TRBD1. Germline V gives CDR1 SGHVS, CDR2 FQNEAQ. Trimming removed 3 bases from V and 5 bases from J; junction bases left unmatched: 13. The CDR3 loop spans 17 amino acids. The CDR3 sequence: CASSFRRENRGKDTQYF. In nucleotides, the CDR3 is TGTGCCAGCAGCTTCCGCCGGGAGAACAGGGGGAAAGATACGCAGTATTTT.

The V and J genes are TRBV19 and TRBJ2-1; no reliable D call. V lost 4 bases, J lost 0 bases, and 16 bases lay in between. Germline V gene data show CDR1 as LNHDA and CDR2 as SQIVND (reference sequence). There are 17 residues in the CDR3. The CDR3 is CASSTRRNSHSYNEQFF. CDR3 in DNA: TGTGCCAGTAGTACGCGACGGAATTCCCACTCCTACAATGAGCAGTTCTTC.

This chain connects TRBV20-1 to TRBJ1-5, with 9 bases lining up with TRBD1. The germline V gene encodes CDR1 DFQATT and CDR2 SNEGSKA (reference sequence). V was clipped by 5 bases and J by 6 bases; unmatched bases: 2. The CDR3 length is 12 residues. The CDR3 DNA reads TGCAGTGCTGGGACAGGGTTTCAGCCCCAGCATTTT. Its protein is CSAGTGFQPQHF.

This chain links TRBV27 with TRBJ2-7, with 10 bases that match TRBD1. The germline CDR1 and CDR2 sequences are MNHEY and SMNVEV (reference sequence). After removal of 2 bases from V and 3 bases from J, the junction contained 10 bases not matched to a gene. The CDR3 is 17 residues long. CDR3 protein: CASSLLPRTGGSYEQYF. The CDR3 DNA reads as TGTGCCAGCAGTTTACTCCCCCGGACAGGGGGAAGCTACGAGCAGTACTTC.

The rearrangement links TRBV20-1 to TRBJ1-5, with D unclear. The CDR3 extends over 12 amino acids. The germline V gene encodes CDR1 DFQATT and CDR2 SNEGSKA (reference sequence). Trimming took 3 bases from V and 2 from J, leaving 5 bases between them. The CDR3 here is CSARGGNQPQHF. CDR3 in DNA: TGCAGTGCTAGGGGTGGCAATCAGCCCCAGCATTTT.

The V call is TRBV18, the J call TRBJ1-6; tentatively, D is TRBD1 (5 bases). The CDR3 contains 15 residues. CDR1 KGHSH and CDR2 LQKENI come from the germline V gene. The V and J ends lost 2 bases and 7 bases respectively, with 12 bases between them. The CDR3 nucleotides are TGTGCCAGCTCACCAGTGGGGGGGGAAAATTCACCCCTCCACTTT. Protein sequence: CASSPVGGENSPLHF.

Details on this clonotype: A read error may produce the germline difference seen at one junction end. The V and J genes are TRBV19 and TRBJ2-1; D remains ambiguous. The CDR3 length is 9 residues. Germline CDR1 and CDR2: LNHDA and SQIVND (reference sequence). CDR3 sequence: CASSIKGSF. The CDR3 DNA follows: TGTGCCAGTAGTATCAAAGGCAGCTTC.